This T cell receptor (beta chain) was observed in a study of blood T cell repertoires in COVID-19. The CDR3 is 14 amino acids. Germline CDR1 reads GTSNPN; CDR2 reads SVGIG (reference sequence). V was clipped by 2 bases and J by 7 bases, with 15 bases between them. Profiled with immunoSEQ multiplex PCR; TCRdb holds only in-frame clones, not every one. The data show about 100,000 clones, roughly 90% seen once. The genes are TRBV30 and TRBJ2-1; D is possibly TRBD2 (5 bases). The specimen sequenced was peripheral blood. The TCR sequence derives from a man aged 35-49 years with active or convalescent COVID-19. CDR3: CAWSPRASGNEQFF. CDR3 in DNA: TGTGCCTGGAGTCCGCGGGCCTCAGGTAATGAGCAGTTCTTC.